These T cell receptor beta chains were read from a single sample in a study of CXCR3-negative and CXCR3-positive naive CD8 T cells. TCRdb reprocessed the 5' RACE reads; each CDR3 protein has one entry and no DNA is given. The sample totals some 41,000 distinct CDR3 sequences. The sample consisted of memory CD8+ T cells from blood. The source is a human donor in good health. Some clones in this sample may be carry-over from other donors' samples. The CDR3 runs from the conserved cysteine through the conserved F or W. Fields, in order: J gene, V gene, CDR3 protein.

j_gene: TRBJ2-1; v_gene: TRBV28; CDR3aa: CASRSRLAGWDEQFF
j_gene: TRBJ2-5; v_gene: TRBV4-3; CDR3aa: CASSQGFRAETQYF
j_gene: TRBJ2-1; v_gene: TRBV6-4; CDR3aa: CASSDGGANNEQFF
j_gene: TRBJ2-2; v_gene: TRBV6-4; CDR3aa: CASSDRENTGELFF
j_gene: TRBJ2-7; v_gene: TRBV7-9; CDR3aa: CASSPAASYEQYF
j_gene: TRBJ2-2; v_gene: TRBV7-7; CDR3aa: CASSPLAGGPAGELFF
j_gene: TRBJ2-1; v_gene: TRBV29-1; CDR3aa: CSEGQGAVNEQFF
j_gene: TRBJ2-3; v_gene: TRBV7-9; CDR3aa: CASSLALVPQTQYF
j_gene: TRBJ1-1; v_gene: TRBV20-1; CDR3aa: CSARDFRAVQGGTEAFF
j_gene: TRBJ2-1; v_gene: TRBV5-5; CDR3aa: CASSELAGYNEQFF
j_gene: TRBJ2-3; v_gene: TRBV5-6; CDR3aa: CASSTLVLIGTDTQYF
j_gene: TRBJ2-5; v_gene: TRBV20-1; CDR3aa: CSARAGLTYQETQYF
j_gene: TRBJ2-3; v_gene: TRBV7-9; CDR3aa: CASSFEARGGYSTDTQYF
j_gene: TRBJ2-2; v_gene: TRBV24-1; CDR3aa: CATSDLQTVTGELFF
j_gene: TRBJ2-2; v_gene: TRBV7-2; CDR3aa: CASSWGGTNTGELFF
j_gene: TRBJ2-5; v_gene: TRBV7-3; CDR3aa: CASSPAGETQYF
j_gene: TRBJ1-1; v_gene: TRBV6-1; CDR3aa: CASRRGQESAFF
j_gene: TRBJ2-1; v_gene: TRBV28; CDR3aa: CASSLWAPNEQFF
j_gene: TRBJ2-5; v_gene: TRBV29-1; CDR3aa: CSVVTGNPWAQETQYF
j_gene: TRBJ2-5; v_gene: TRBV7-8; CDR3aa: CASRFGGQTYQETQYF
j_gene: TRBJ1-5; v_gene: TRBV7-9; CDR3aa: CASSLGSRGPQSQHF
j_gene: TRBJ2-7; v_gene: TRBV5-1; CDR3aa: CASSAGLAGRYEQYF
j_gene: TRBJ2-3; v_gene: TRBV14; CDR3aa: CASSRSDMGGDTQYF
j_gene: TRBJ1-5; v_gene: TRBV6-2/TRBV6-3; CDR3aa: CASSTAGSINQPQHF
j_gene: TRBJ2-3; v_gene: TRBV5-1; CDR3aa: CASRETLTGGFADTQYF
j_gene: TRBJ2-7; v_gene: TRBV28; CDR3aa: CASSLWGGVAVEQYF
j_gene: TRBJ2-7; v_gene: TRBV4-1; CDR3aa: CASSRVPNSYEQYF
j_gene: TRBJ2-7; v_gene: TRBV6-5; CDR3aa: CASPLEVEQYF
j_gene: TRBJ2-2; v_gene: TRBV20-1; CDR3aa: CSANPRESGRGELFF
j_gene: TRBJ1-1; v_gene: TRBV29-1; CDR3aa: CSGGGGYQAFF
j_gene: TRBJ1-6; v_gene: TRBV29-1; CDR3aa: CSVVSGDAANSPLHF
j_gene: TRBJ1-5; v_gene: TRBV20-1; CDR3aa: CSARRTEGQPQHF
j_gene: TRBJ2-3; v_gene: TRBV7-3; CDR3aa: CASSPVPTGGDTQYF
j_gene: TRBJ2-7; v_gene: TRBV6-5; CDR3aa: CASSLDSYEQYF
j_gene: TRBJ1-2; v_gene: TRBV6-5; CDR3aa: CASSYGGQGARGYTF
j_gene: TRBJ1-5; v_gene: TRBV12-3/TRBV12-4; CDR3aa: CASSLGSGLGPQHF
j_gene: TRBJ2-1; v_gene: TRBV7-3; CDR3aa: CASSLLAGGLNEQFF
j_gene: TRBJ2-2; v_gene: TRBV29-1; CDR3aa: CSVVDNTGELFF
j_gene: TRBJ2-1; v_gene: TRBV5-1; CDR3aa: CASRGAGFYNEQFF
j_gene: TRBJ2-7; v_gene: TRBV11-2; CDR3aa: CASSPQRGSSYEQYF
j_gene: TRBJ1-1; v_gene: TRBV29-1; CDR3aa: CSSLGQGATEAFF
j_gene: TRBJ2-7; v_gene: TRBV6-2/TRBV6-3; CDR3aa: CASDPQGVTYEQYF
j_gene: TRBJ2-7; v_gene: TRBV20-1; CDR3aa: CSARDYESGLSYEQYF
j_gene: TRBJ2-7; v_gene: TRBV20-1; CDR3aa: CSAISGLAGGPYEQYF
j_gene: TRBJ2-3; v_gene: TRBV12-5; CDR3aa: CASGTGQGGDTQYF
j_gene: TRBJ2-1; v_gene: TRBV4-2; CDR3aa: CASSQDLAGPYNEQFF
j_gene: TRBJ2-1; v_gene: TRBV30; CDR3aa: CAWELTGVVNEQFF
j_gene: TRBJ2-1; v_gene: TRBV29-1; CDR3aa: CSVGGSQGYNEQFF
j_gene: TRBJ2-3; v_gene: TRBV27; CDR3aa: CASSHPSTDTQYF